This T cell receptor (beta chain) was obtained from a study of T cell responses to AZD1222 COVID-19 vaccine (dated by TCRdb to the early 2020s). Study-wide context: AZD1222 recipients given second doses at about 4 weeks or at about 12 weeks were pooled, since spike-specific TCR depth and breadth were not found to differ between the two schedules. A total of more than 230 trial participants underwent TCR sequencing, of whom about 210 had received two doses of AZD1222 and 26 had received two doses of the MenACWY control vaccine. Enrollment into the trials was organized by age into subgroups of 18-55, 56-69 and 70-plus years, and those subgroups contained roughly 150, 30 and 60 TCR-sequenced participants, respectively. Summary of the overall study and its limitations: Because no day 14 peak-response samples were available, repertoires were characterized only after the peak T cell response. CD4 TCRs associated with the vaccine covered the entire spike protein, and the dominant responses were in regions 160-218 and 743-854. Nearly half of unique spike-specific TCRs reportedly recognized epitopes outside regions mutated in the B.1.351 and B.1.1.7 variants. Conclusions about previously exposed vaccinees are limited, since just 5 or 6 AZD1222 recipients were seropositive for SARS-CoV-2 at baseline. A significant rise in spike-specific TCR breadth and depth was observed after two AZD1222 doses relative to day 0 and relative to MenACWY recipients. The 56-69-year group was small, and its depth increase did not reach significance, likely because of low power. Participants were mostly white British, with more females than males. The authors suggested clonal diversity may have been underestimated.

What this sample's time point label stands for: baseline before first vaccination. Vaccinee samples were obtained from the UK trials COV001 and COV002, which included a single-blind randomized controlled phase 2/3 trial of AZD1222 (ChAdOx1 nCoV-19) in healthy adults. For TCRbeta chain sequencing, PBMC samples were collected from trial participants at day 0 and at day 28 after the second dose. CDR1 MNHEY and CDR2 SMNVEV are derived from the germline V gene (reference sequence). V trim: 8 bases; J trim: 7 bases; unmatched bases: 9. Its CDR3 holds 14 amino acids, cysteine through phenylalanine. This entry keeps only the CDR3 DNA: 42 bases, framed from base 1. The CDR3 regions of human TCRbeta chains were subjected to immunosequencing. Per the source publication's procedure: TCRs in the repertoires were compared against a reference library of SARS-CoV-2-specific TCRs that had been generated with the MIRA antigen-specificity platform. Breadth was defined as the fraction of unique TCRs that were SARS-CoV-2-associated. Depth was defined as the fraction of total T cells that were SARS-CoV-2-associated. Using the MIRA data, each spike-specific TCR was mapped to the spike region that the TCR reacts to and placed in a CD4 or CD8 class. Log10-transformed breadth and depth values were compared by one-way ANOVA with Sidak's multiple comparisons tests. Drawn from immuneACCESS, this table holds only the in-frame rearrangements with V and J called that TCRdb kept. Clones are partly lost; checked studies trace under half to an unresolved V gene and leave the rest unexplained. V, J and clone size were drawn from that table, and D and trimming were deduced from the DNA. Counted in this sample were tens of thousands of clones; 86% of them appeared once. The ten largest clones add up to 7% of the sample.

As for this clone: No cognate antigen has been identified for it. Per-nucleotide qualities are absent, and no much larger clonotype sits a single base away.

The receptor comes from an adult in good health. The source was peripheral blood, collected on day 0 of AZD1222 vaccination. The rearranged segments are TRBV27 and TRBJ2-1, with 9 bases in between that match TRBD1. The DNA sequence follows: TGTGCCAGCTGGACTACAGGGGGCTGGAATGAGCAGTTCTTC. It translates as CASWTTGGWNEQFF.